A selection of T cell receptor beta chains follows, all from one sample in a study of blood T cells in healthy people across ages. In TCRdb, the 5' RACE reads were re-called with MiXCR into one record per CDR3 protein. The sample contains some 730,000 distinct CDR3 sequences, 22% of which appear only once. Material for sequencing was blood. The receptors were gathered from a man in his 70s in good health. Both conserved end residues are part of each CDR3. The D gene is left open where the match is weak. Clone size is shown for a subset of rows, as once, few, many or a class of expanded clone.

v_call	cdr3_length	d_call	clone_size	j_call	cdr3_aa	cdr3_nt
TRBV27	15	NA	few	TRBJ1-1	CASSLRGGLSTEAFF	TGTGCCAGCAGTTTACGTGGGGGACTGAGCACTGAAGCTTTCTTT
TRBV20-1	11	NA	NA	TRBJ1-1	CSANPVTEAFF	TGCAGTGCCAACCCCGTAACCGAAGCTTTCTTT
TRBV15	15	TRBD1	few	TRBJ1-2	CATTPRTGDVMGYTF	TGTGCCACCACCCCGCGGACAGGAGACGTTATGGGCTACACCTTC
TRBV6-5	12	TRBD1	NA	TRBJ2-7	CASSTGWYEQYF	TGTGCCAGCTCGACAGGGTGGTACGAGCAGTACTTC
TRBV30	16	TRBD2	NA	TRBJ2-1	CAWSNGRTSGYNEQFF	TGTGCCTGGAGTAACGGTCGGACTAGCGGTTACAATGAGCAGTTCTTC
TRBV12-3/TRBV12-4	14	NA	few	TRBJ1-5	CASSFGPGGQPQHF	TGTGCCAGCAGTTTTGGGCCCGGTGGTCAGCCCCAGCATTTT
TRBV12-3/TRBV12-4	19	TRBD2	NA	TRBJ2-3	CASSRRRLAGARSTDTQYF	TGTGCCAGCAGCCGAAGGCGGCTAGCGGGAGCTAGGAGCACAGATACGCAGTATTTT
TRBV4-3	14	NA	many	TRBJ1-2	CASSQRGPAYGYTF	TGCGCCAGCAGCCAGCGGGGGCCGGCGTATGGCTACACCTTC
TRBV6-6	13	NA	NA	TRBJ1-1	CTSSTKQGTEAFF	TGTACCAGCAGTACGAAACAGGGAACTGAAGCTTTCTTT
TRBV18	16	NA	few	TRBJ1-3	CASSPDRPRSGNTIYF	TGTGCCAGCTCACCTGACAGGCCCCGCTCTGGAAACACCATATATTTT
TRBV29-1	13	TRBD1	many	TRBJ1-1	CSVRQGGNTEAFF	TGCAGCGTCCGACAGGGGGGGAACACTGAAGCTTTCTTT
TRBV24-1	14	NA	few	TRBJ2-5	CATSEDGYQETQYF	TGTGCCACCAGTGAGGACGGTTACCAAGAGACCCAGTACTTC
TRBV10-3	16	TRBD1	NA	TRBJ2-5	CAISATGDSARETQYF	TGTGCCATCAGCGCGACAGGGGATTCGGCACGAGAGACCCAGTACTTC
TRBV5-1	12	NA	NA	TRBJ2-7	CASSPNRPEQYF	TGCGCCAGCAGCCCGAACCGACCCGAGCAGTACTTC
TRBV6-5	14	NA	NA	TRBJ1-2	CASSSGRKPHGYTF	TGTGCCAGCAGTTCCGGCCGCAAACCCCATGGCTACACCTTC
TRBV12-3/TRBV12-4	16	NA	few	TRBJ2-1	CASSFIFGQPYNEQFF	TGTGCCAGCAGTTTTATCTTCGGACAGCCCTACAATGAGCAGTTCTTC
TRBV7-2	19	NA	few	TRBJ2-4	CASSRLSAFAQVLGNIQYF	TGTGCCAGCAGCCGACTATCTGCGTTTGCCCAAGTTCTGGGAAACATTCAGTACTTC
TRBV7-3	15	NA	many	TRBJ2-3	CASSLGRTGTDTQYF	TGTGCCAGCAGCTTAGGGAGGACGGGCACAGATACGCAGTATTTT
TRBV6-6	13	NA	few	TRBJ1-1	CASYFVANTEAFF	TGTGCCAGCTACTTCGTGGCGAACACTGAAGCTTTCTTT
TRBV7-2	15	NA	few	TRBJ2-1	CASSLDAGQSYEQFF	TGTGCCAGCAGCTTAGATGCGGGGCAATCATATGAGCAGTTCTTC
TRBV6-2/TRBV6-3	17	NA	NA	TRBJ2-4	CASSYFVQGGAKNIQYF	TGTGCCAGCAGTTACTTTGTCCAGGGGGGGGCCAAAAACATTCAGTACTTC
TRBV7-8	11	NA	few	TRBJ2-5	CAWIVRETQYF	TGTGCCTGGATAGTTCGAGAGACCCAGTACTTC
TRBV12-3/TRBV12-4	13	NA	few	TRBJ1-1	CASRWQGITEAFF	TGTGCCAGCAGGTGGCAGGGAATCACTGAAGCTTTCTTT
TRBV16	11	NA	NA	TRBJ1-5	CASSQGQSRHF	TGTGCCAGCAGCCAAGGGCAGTCCCGGCATTTT
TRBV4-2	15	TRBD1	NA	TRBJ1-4	CASSRTGTGVEKLFF	TGTGCCAGCAGCCGTACCGGGACAGGGGTCGAAAAACTGTTTTTT
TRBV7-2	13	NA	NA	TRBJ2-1	CASSIVGGDEQFF	TGTGCCAGCAGCATCGTCGGGGGCGATGAGCAGTTCTTC
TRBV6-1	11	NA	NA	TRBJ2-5	CASNERETQYF	TGTGCCAGCAACGAACGAGAGACCCAGTACTTC
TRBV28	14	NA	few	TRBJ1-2	CASRDPWGRDGYTF	TGTGCCAGCAGGGACCCCTGGGGCAGGGATGGCTACACCTTC
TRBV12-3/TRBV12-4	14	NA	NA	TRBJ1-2	CASSPTGKSRGYTF	TGTGCCAGCAGTCCTACCGGGAAATCACGCGGCTACACCTTC
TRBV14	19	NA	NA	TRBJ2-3	CASSQDRSRRISSTDTQYF	TGTGCCAGCAGCCAAGATCGGTCTAGACGGATTTCTAGCACAGATACGCAGTATTTT
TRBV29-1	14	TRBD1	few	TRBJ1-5	CSVEIQGGSQPQHF	TGCAGCGTTGAAATACAGGGGGGTAGTCAGCCCCAGCATTTT
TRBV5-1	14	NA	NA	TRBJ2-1	CASSLGVEINERFF	TGCGCCAGCAGCTTGGGAGTCGAAATCAATGAGCGGTTCTTC
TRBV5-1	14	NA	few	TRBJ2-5	CASRTGPREETQYF	TGCGCCAGCCGGACCGGGCCGCGGGAAGAGACCCAGTACTTC
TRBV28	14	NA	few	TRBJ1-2	CASSFLGTNYGYTF	TGTGCCAGCAGTTTTTTAGGGACTAACTATGGCTACACCTTC
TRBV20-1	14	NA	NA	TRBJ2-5	CSAPQAGLLKTQYF	TGCAGTGCCCCCCAGGCGGGGCTATTAAAGACCCAGTACTTC
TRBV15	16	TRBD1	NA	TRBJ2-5	CATSRVPGQTQETQYF	TGTGCCACCAGCAGAGTACCGGGACAGACCCAAGAGACCCAGTACTTC
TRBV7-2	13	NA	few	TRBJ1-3	CASSPPAGYTIYF	TGTGCCAGCAGCCCGCCGGCCGGGTACACCATATATTTT
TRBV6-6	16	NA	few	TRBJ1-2	CASSPIRGRKDLGYTF	TGTGCCAGCAGTCCGATTCGGGGGCGTAAAGATCTTGGCTACACCTTC
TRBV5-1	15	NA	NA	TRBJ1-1	CASKRQPEADTEAFF	TGCGCCAGCAAGCGGCAGCCCGAAGCGGACACTGAAGCTTTCTTT
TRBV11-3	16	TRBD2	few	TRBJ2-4	CASSPGGGQAKNIQYF	TGTGCCAGCAGCCCCGGGGGGGGGCAAGCCAAAAACATTCAGTACTTC
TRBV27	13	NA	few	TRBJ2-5	CASRPTYQETQYF	TGTGCCAGCAGACCAACGTACCAAGAGACCCAGTACTTC
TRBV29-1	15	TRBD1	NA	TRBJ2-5	CSVVGGTGDQETQYF	TGCAGCGTTGTGGGTGGGACAGGTGACCAAGAGACCCAGTACTTC
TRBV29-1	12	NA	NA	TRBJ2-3	CSVTPTGDTQYF	TGCAGCGTCACCCCAACCGGAGATACGCAGTATTTT
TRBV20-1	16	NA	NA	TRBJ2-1	CSARDATSESYNEQFF	TGCAGTGCTAGAGATGCGACTAGTGAGAGCTACAATGAGCAGTTCTTC
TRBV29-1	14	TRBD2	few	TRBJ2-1	CSVLTSGSINEQFF	TGCAGCGTCCTTACTAGCGGGAGTATAAATGAGCAGTTCTTC
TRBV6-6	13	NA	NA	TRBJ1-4	CASRGRGGEKLFF	TGTGCCAGCAGGGGCAGGGGAGGGGAAAAACTGTTTTTT
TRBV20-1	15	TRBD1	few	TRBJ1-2	CSARNPGQGDYGYTF	TGCAGTGCTCGGAACCCGGGACAGGGAGACTATGGCTACACCTTC
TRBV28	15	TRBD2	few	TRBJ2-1	CASSPGLAGGFEQFF	TGTGCCAGCAGCCCTGGACTAGCGGGAGGGTTTGAGCAGTTCTTC